Reported below is one T cell receptor beta chain. Its specificity is not known. The source of the sample is a study of cytomegalovirus exposure and HLA in healthy donors. The validation cohort, a group of 100 to 150 subjects, included the donors and was separate from the approximately 650-subject first cohort. Sequenced by immunoSEQ multiplex PCR; TCRdb stores in-frame clones only, minus some. The top ten clones hold over 1% of a sample with about 120,000 clones, approximately 92% of them seen once. Study-level findings and limits: Subsequent analysis revealed that first-cohort TCR clusters tended to co-occur in the 120 or so validation repertoires. Cytomegalovirus-associated status was assigned to fewer than 200 TCR beta chains.

The TCR sequence derives from a young woman in good health and CMV-seronegative. Sequenced: PBMCs.

The CDR3 nucleotides are TGTGCCATCAGTGAGTCTAAATTATACGAGCAGTACTTC. Translated: CAISESKLYEQYF. The chain couples TRBV10-3 to TRBJ2-7; no firm D call. V was clipped by 0 bases and J by 4 bases, with 7 bases between them. Germline assignment: CDR1 ENHRY and CDR2 SYGVKD. The CDR3 loop spans 13 amino acids.